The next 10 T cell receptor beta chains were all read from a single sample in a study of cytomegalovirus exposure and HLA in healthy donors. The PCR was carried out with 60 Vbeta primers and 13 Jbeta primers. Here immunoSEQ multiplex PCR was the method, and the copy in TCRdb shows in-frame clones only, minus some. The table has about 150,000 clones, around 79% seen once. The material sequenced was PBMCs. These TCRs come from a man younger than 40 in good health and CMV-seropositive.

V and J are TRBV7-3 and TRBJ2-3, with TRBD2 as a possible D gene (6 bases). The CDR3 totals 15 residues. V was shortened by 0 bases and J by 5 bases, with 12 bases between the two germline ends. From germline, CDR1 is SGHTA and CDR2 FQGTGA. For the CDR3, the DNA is TGTGCCAGCAGCTTAACAGGCGGGGTAGGAGATACGCAGTATTTT. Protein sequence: CASSLTGGVGDTQYF.

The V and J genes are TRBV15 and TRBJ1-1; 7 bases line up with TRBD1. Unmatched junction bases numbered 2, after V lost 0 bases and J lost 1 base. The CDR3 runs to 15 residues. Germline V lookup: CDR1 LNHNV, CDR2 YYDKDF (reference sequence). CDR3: CATSRDGQANTEAFF. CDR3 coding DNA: TGTGCCACCAGCAGAGATGGACAGGCGAACACTGAAGCTTTCTTT.

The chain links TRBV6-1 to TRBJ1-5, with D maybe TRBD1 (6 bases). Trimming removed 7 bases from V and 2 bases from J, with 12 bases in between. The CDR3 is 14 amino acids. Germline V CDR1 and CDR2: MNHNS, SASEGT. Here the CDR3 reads CASTGDSGNQPQHF. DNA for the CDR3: TGTGCCAGCACAGGGGATTCGGGCAATCAGCCCCAGCATTTT.

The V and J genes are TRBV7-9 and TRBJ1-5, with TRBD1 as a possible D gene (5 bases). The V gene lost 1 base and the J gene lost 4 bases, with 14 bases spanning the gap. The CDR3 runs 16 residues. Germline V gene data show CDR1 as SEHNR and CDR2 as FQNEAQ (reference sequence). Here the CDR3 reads CASSLGAGRANQPQHF. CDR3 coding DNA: TGTGCCAGCAGCTTAGGCGCGGGGCGAGCGAATCAGCCCCAGCATTTT.

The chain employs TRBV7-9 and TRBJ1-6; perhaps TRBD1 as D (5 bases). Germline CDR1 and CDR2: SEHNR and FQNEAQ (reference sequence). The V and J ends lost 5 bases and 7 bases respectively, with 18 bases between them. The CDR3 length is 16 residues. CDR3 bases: TGTGCCAGCAGCCCCTCCGATGCAGGGAGGAATTCACCCCTCCACTTT. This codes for CASSPSDAGRNSPLHF.

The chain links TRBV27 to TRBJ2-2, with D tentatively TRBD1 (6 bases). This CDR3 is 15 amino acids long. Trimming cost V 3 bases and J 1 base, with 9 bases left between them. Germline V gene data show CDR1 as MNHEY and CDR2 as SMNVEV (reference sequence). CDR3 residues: CASSFGTKNTGELFF. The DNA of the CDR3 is TGTGCCAGCAGTTTTGGGACAAAGAACACCGGGGAGCTGTTTTTT.

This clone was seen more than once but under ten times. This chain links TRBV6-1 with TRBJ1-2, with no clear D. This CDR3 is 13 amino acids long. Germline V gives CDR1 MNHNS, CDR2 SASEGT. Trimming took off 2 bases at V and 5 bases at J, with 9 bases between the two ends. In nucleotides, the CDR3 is TGTGCCAGCAGTGAACCGCCGGGGTATGGCTACACCTTC. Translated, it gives CASSEPPGYGYTF.

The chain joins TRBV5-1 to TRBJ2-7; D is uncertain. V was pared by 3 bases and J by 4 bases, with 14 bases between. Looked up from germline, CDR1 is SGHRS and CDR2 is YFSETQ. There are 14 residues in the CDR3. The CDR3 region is CASSSSTSAYEQYF. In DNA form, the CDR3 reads TGCGCCAGCAGCTCCTCGACCAGCGCTTACGAGCAGTACTTC.

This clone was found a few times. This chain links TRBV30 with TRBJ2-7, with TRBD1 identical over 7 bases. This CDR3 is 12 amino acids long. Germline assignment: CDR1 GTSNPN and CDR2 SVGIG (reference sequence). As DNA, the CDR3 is TGTGCTGGCGGCAGGGGGAGCTACGAGCAGTACTTC. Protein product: CAGGRGSYEQYF.

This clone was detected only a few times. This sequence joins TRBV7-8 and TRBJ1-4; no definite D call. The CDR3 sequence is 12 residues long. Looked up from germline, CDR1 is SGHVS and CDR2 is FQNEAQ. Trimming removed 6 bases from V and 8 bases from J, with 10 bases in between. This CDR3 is CASRRDTEKLFF. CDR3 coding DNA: TGTGCCAGCAGGCGCGATACCGAAAAACTGTTTTTT. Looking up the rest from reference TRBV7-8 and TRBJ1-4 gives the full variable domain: GAGVSQSPRYKVAKRGQDVALRCDPISGHVSLFWYQQALGQGPEFLTYFQNEAQLDKSGLPSDRFFAERPEGSVSTLKIQRTQQEDSAVYLCASRRDTEKLFFGSGTQLSVL.